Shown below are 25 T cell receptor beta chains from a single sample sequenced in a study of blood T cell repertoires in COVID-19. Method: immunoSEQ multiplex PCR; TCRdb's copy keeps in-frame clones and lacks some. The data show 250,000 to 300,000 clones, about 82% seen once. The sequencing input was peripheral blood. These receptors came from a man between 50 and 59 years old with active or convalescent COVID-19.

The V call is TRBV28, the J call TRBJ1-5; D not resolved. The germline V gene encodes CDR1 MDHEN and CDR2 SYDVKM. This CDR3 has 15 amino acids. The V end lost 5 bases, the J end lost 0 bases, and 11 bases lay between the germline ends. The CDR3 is CASSPSEVSNQPQHF. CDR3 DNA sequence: TGTGCCAGCAGTCCAAGCGAGGTTAGCAATCAGCCCCAGCATTTT. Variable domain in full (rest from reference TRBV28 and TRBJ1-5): DVKVTQSSRYLVKRTGEKVFLECVQDMDHENMFWYRQDPGLGLRLIYFSYDVKMKEKGDIPEGYSVSREKKERFSLILESASTNQTSMYLCASSPSEVSNQPQHFGDGTRLSIL.

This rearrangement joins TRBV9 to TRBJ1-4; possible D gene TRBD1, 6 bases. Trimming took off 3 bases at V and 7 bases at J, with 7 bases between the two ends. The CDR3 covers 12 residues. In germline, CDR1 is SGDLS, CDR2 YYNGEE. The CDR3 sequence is CASSADSEKLFF. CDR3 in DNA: TGTGCCAGCAGCGCGGACAGTGAAAAACTGTTTTTT.

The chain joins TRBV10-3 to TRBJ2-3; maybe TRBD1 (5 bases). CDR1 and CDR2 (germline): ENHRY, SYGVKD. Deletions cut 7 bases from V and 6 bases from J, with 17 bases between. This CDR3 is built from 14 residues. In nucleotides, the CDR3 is TGTGCCATCATGTTGTCAGGGCACCGGGATACGCAGTATTTT. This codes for CAIMLSGHRDTQYF.

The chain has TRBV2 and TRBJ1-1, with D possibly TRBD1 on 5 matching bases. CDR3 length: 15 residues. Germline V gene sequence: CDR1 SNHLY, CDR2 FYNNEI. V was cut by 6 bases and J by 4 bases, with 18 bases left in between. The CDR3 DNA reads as TGTGCCAGCAGCCAAGGGAGGGGCTGGAGCACTGAAGCTTTCTTT. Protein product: CASSQGRGWSTEAFF.

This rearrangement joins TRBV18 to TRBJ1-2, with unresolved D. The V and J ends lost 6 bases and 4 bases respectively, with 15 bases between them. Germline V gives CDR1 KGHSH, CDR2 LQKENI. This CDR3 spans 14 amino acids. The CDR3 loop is CASSRTEALYGYTF. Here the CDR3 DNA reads TGTGCCAGCTCCCGCACTGAGGCCCTCTATGGCTACACCTTC.

Here the CDR3 reads CSVQGLNRYEQYF. DNA of the CDR3: TGCAGCGTCCAGGGGTTGAATCGGTACGAGCAGTACTTC. The V gene is TRBV29-1, the J gene TRBJ2-7; D may be TRBD1 (6 bases). The ends were cut back, 6 bases at V and 4 bases at J, with 16 bases in the middle. This CDR3 is built from 13 residues. CDR1 SQVTM and CDR2 ANQGSEA come from the germline V gene.

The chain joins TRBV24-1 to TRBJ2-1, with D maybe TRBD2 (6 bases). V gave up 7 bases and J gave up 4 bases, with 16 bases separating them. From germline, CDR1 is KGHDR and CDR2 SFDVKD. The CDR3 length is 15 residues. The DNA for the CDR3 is TGTGCCACCAGCGGCCGGGGACTGCAATACAATGAGCAGTTCTTC. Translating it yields CATSGRGLQYNEQFF.

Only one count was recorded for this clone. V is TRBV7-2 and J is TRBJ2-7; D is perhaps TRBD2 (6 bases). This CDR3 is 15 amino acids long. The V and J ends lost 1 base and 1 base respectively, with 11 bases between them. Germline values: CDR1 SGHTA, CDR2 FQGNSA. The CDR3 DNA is TGTGCCAGCAGCTTAGATCTAGCGCAATCCTACGAGCAGTACTTC. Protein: CASSLDLAQSYEQYF.

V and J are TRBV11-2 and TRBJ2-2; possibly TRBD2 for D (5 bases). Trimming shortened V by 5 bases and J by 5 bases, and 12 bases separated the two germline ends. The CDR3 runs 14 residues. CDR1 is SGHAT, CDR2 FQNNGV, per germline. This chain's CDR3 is CASSVLVMTGELFF. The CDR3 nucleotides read TGTGCCAGCAGCGTACTAGTGATGACCGGGGAGCTGTTTTTT.

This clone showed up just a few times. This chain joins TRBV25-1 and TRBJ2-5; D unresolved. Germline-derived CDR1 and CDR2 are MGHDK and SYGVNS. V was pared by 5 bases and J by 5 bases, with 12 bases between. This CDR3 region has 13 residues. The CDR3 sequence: CASSYRSGETQYF. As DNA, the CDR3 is TGTGCCAGCAGTTACCGGTCCGGGGAGACCCAGTACTTC.

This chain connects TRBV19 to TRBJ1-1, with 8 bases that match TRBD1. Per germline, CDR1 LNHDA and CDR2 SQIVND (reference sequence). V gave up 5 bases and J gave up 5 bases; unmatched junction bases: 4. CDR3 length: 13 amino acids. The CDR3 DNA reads TGTGCCAGTAGTGGACAGGGTAGGACTGAAGCTTTCTTT. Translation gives CASSGQGRTEAFF. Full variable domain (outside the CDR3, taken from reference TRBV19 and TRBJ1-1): DGGITQSPKYLFRKEGQNVTLSCEQNLNHDAMYWYRQDPGQGLRLIYYSQIVNDFQKGDIAEGYSVSREKKESFPLTVTSAQKNPTAFYLCASSGQGRTEAFFGQGTRLTVV.

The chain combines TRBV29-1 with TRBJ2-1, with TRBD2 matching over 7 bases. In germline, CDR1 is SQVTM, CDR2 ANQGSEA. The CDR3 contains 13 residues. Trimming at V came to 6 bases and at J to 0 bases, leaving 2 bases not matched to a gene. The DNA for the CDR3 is TGCAGCGTCGGGACTAACTCCTACAATGAGCAGTTCTTC. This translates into CSVGTNSYNEQFF.

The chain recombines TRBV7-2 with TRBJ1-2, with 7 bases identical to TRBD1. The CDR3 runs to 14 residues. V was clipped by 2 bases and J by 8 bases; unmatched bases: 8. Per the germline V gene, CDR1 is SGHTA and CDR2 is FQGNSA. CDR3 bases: TGTGCCAGCAGCTTAATACAGGGGCCTAGGGGCTACACCTTC. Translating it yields CASSLIQGPRGYTF.

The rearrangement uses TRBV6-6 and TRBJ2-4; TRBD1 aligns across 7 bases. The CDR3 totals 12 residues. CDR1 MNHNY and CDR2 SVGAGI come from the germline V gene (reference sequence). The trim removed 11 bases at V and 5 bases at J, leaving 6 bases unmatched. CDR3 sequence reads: CAVRGLENIQYF. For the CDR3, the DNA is TGTGCCGTGAGGGGGCTCGAAAACATTCAGTACTTC.

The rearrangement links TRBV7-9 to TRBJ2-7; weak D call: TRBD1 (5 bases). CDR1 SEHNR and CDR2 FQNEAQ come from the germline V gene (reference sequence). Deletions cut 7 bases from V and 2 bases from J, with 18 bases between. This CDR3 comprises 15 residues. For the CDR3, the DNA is TGTGCCAGCACCCAAGGACACCTTCAAACCTACGAGCAGTACTTC. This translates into CASTQGHLQTYEQYF.

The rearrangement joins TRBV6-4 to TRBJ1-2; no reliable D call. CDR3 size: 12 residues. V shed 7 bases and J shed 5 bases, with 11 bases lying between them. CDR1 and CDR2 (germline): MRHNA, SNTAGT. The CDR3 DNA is TGTGCCAGCACCCGGGAGTCTTATGGCTACACCTTC. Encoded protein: CASTRESYGYTF.

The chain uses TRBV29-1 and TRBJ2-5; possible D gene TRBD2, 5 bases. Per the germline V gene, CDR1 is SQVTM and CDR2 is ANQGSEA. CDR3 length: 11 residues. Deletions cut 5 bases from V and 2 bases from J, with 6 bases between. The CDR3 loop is CSVRGQETQYF. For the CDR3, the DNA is TGCAGCGTTCGAGGGCAAGAGACCCAGTACTTC.

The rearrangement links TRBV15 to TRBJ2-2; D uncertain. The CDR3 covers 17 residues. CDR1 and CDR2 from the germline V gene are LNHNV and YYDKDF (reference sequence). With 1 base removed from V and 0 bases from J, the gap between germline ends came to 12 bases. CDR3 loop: CATSRGQPAANTGELFF. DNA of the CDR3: TGTGCCACCAGCAGAGGGCAACCCGCCGCGAACACCGGGGAGCTGTTTTTT.

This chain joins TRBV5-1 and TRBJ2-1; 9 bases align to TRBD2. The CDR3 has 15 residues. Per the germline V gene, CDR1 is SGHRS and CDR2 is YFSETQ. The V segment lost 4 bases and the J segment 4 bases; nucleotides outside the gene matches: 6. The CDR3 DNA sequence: TGCGCCAGCAGCCACGGACTAGCGACTTACAATGAGCAGTTCTTC. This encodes CASSHGLATYNEQFF.

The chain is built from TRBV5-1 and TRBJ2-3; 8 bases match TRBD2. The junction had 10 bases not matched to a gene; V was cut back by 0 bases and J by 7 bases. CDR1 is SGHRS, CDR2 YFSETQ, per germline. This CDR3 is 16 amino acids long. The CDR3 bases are TGCGCCAGCAGCTTGGCACTAGCGGCTGGTTTAAATACGCAGTATTTT. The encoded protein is CASSLALAAGLNTQYF.

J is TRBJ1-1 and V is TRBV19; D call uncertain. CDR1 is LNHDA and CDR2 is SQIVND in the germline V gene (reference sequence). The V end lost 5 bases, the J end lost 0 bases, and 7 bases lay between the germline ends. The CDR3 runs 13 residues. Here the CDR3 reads CASSLAVNTEAFF. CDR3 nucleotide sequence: TGTGCCAGTAGTTTAGCAGTGAACACTGAAGCTTTCTTT.

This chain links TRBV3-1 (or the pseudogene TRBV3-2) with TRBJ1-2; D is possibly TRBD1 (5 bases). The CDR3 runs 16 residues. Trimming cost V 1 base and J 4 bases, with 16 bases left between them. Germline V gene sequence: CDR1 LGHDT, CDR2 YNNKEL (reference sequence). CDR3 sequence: CASSQVGFRQIYGYTF. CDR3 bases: TGTGCCAGCAGCCAAGTTGGATTCCGACAGATCTATGGCTACACCTTC.

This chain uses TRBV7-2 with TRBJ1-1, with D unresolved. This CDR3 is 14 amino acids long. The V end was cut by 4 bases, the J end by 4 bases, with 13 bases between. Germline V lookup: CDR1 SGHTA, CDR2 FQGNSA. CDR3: CASSSLKGSTEAFF. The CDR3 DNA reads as TGTGCCAGCAGCTCGCTGAAAGGGAGCACTGAAGCTTTCTTT. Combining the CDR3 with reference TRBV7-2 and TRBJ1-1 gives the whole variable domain GAGVSQSPSNKVTEKGKDVELRCDPISGHTALYWYRQSLGQGLEFLIYFQGNSAPDKSGLPSDRFSAERTGGSVSTLTIQRTQQEDSAVYLCASSSLKGSTEAFFGQGTRLTVV.

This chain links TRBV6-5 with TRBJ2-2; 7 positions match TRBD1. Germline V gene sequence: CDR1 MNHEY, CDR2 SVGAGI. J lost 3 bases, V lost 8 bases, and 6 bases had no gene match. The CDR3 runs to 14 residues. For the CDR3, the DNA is TGTGCCAGCTCTCTCGGGACAGACACCGGGGAGCTGTTTTTT. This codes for CASSLGTDTGELFF.

The CDR3 DNA reads TGTGCCATCAGACCGACTAGCGGATACAATGAGCAGTTCTTC. Protein product: CAIRPTSGYNEQFF. V gene TRBV10-3 combines with J gene TRBJ2-1; 9 nucleotides match TRBD2. The ends lost 6 bases at V and 4 bases at J; junction bases unmatched: 4. Germline V gene lookup returns CDR1 ENHRY and CDR2 SYGVKD. This CDR3 is built from 14 residues.